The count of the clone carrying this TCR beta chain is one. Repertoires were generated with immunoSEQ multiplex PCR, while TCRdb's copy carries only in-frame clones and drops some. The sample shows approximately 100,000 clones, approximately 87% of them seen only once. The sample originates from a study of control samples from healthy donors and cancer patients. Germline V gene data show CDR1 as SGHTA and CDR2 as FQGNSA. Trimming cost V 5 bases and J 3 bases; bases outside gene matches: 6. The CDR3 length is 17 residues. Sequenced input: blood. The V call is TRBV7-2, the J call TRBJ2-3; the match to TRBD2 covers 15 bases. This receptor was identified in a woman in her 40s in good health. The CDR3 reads CASSLGLAGGRTDTQYF. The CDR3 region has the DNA TGTGCCAGCAGCCTAGGACTAGCGGGGGGGCGGACAGATACGCAGTATTTT.